The sequence of this T cell receptor (beta chain) was determined in a study of blood T cell repertoires in COVID-19. On the study more broadly: The origin of the acute and convalescent COVID-19 samples was the United States, Italy and Spain.

TCRdb's copy holds only in-frame clones and misses some; the assay was immunoSEQ multiplex PCR. In the table there are 250,000 to 300,000 clones, 85% to 90% of which are singletons. V shed 5 bases, J shed 0 bases, and the junction held 8 bases outside the gene matches. This CDR3 comprises 16 residues. CDR1 is SEHNR, CDR2 FQNEAQ, per germline (reference sequence). The origin of this receptor is a woman aged 60-75 years with COVID-19, enrolled during active disease. The chain joins TRBV7-9 to TRBJ1-1, with TRBD1 matching over 8 bases. Material for sequencing was peripheral blood. The CDR3 nucleotides are TGTGCCAGCAGCCCCCGGGACAGGAGGGTGAACACTGAAGCTTTCTTT. Amino acids: CASSPRDRRVNTEAFF. Full variable domain (remainder filled in from reference TRBV7-9 and TRBJ1-1): DTGVSQNPRHKITKRGQNVTFRCDPISEHNRLYWYRQTLGQGPEFLTYFQNEAQLEKSRLLSDRFSAERPKGSFSTLEIQRTEQGDSAMYLCASSPRDRRVNTEAFFGQGTRLTVV.